This T cell receptor beta chain was observed in a study of breast tumors, draining lymph nodes, adjacent tissues. Study-level points and caveats: The lymph node origin of tumor T cells was framed as consistent with a hypothesis, not demonstrated. Compared with basal-like, luminal-like tumors shared significantly more repertoire with nontumor tissue.

This clonotype was observed a handful of times. The target antigen is unknown. TCRdb re-called the multiplex PCR reads with MiXCR, one entry per CDR3 protein. The table has approximately 280,000 distinct CDR3 sequences, 30% seen once. The length of the CDR3 is 21 residues. The ends were cut back, 0 bases at V and 0 bases at J, with 24 bases in the middle. From germline, CDR1 is LGHNT and CDR2 FRNRAP. Samples came from axillary lymph nodes draining the breast cancer. The TCR comes from a female donor with breast cancer. Some clones in this sample may be carry-over from other donors' samples. The V gene is TRBV12-5, the J gene TRBJ1-5; D may be TRBD1 (6 bases). Sequenced input: axillary lymph node tissue. CDR3 sequence (DNA): TGTGCTAGTGGTTTGGTAGTTTCGGCAGGGGAGAGGGCATATAGCAATCAGCCCCAGCATTTT. It is translated as CASGLVVSAGERAYSNQPQHF.